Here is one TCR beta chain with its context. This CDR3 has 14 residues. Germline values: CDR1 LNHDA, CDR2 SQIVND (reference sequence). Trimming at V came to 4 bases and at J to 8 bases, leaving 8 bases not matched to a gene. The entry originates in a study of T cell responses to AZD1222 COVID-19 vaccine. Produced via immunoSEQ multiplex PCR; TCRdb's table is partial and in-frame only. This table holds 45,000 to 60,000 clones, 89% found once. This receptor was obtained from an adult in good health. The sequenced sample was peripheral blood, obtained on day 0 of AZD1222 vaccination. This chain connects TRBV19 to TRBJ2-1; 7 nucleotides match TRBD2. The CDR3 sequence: CASSTGTNSYEQFF. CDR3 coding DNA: TGTGCCAGTAGTACCGGGACTAATTCGTATGAGCAGTTCTTC.